This T cell receptor (beta chain) was obtained from a study of T cell repertoires in cytomegalovirus infection. Study-level points and caveats: There were HLA-C-restricted CMV-specific TCR beta clonotypes dominating the ex vivo response. CMV carriers having the relevant HLA were flagged by cumulative public TCR beta family frequency.

TCRdb analysed the reads with MiXCR anew, one entry per CDR3 protein. The data show roughly 90,000 distinct CDR3 sequences, 20% to 30% seen once. This clonotype showed up just a few times. Antigen specificity is unknown. The sequence came from a human donor in good health (CMV status not recorded). Some clones in this sample may be carry-over from other donors' samples. Specimen: CD8+ T cells from cultured PBMCs, collected from culture after CMV antigen stimulation.

The CDR3 DNA is TGTGCCAGCAGCGGGACAGGGAAGGGGAATGAGCAGTTCTTC. Translating gives CASSGTGKGNEQFF. The gene calls are TRBV11-2 and TRBJ2-1; 9 bases are a match to TRBD1. CDR3 size: 14 residues. V dropped 5 bases and J dropped 7; count of bases not matched to a gene: 6. Germline CDR1 is SGHAT and CDR2 is FQNNGV. The entire variable domain, with the rest obtained from reference TRBV11-2 and TRBJ2-1, is as follows: EAGVAQSPRYKIIEKRQSVAFWCNPISGHATLYWYQQILGQGPKLLIQFQNNGVVDDSQLPKDRFSAERLKGVDSTLKIQPAKLEDSAVYLCASSGTGKGNEQFFGPGTRLTVL.